Listed below are T cell receptor beta chains from one sample, sequenced in a study of cytomegalovirus exposure and HLA in healthy donors. The data were produced by immunoSEQ multiplex PCR, yet TCRdb's version contains in-frame clones alone and is incomplete. The table has around 150,000 clones, less than 85% seen once. What was sequenced was PBMCs. These receptors originate from a man in his forties or fifties in good health and CMV-seronegative. CDR3s include the opening cysteine and the closing phenylalanine or tryptophan. The D gene is left open where the match is weak. Rows may omit the clone size; those that give it use once, few, many or a size class.

length	J	D	V	size	CDR3	DNA
13	TRBJ2-7	-	TRBV27	once	CASSFQGAYEQYF	TGTGCCAGCAGTTTTCAAGGGGCCTACGAGCAGTACTTC
15	TRBJ2-1	-	TRBV5-5	once	CASSLGQVPYNEQFF	TGTGCCAGCAGCTTGGGACAGGTACCCTACAATGAGCAGTTCTTC
14	TRBJ1-4	-	TRBV4-3	-	CASSPRRIGEKLFF	TGCGCCAGCAGCCCCCGGAGAATCGGCGAAAAACTGTTTTTT
16	TRBJ2-3	-	TRBV4-1	-	CASSQGGTYGADTQYF	TGCGCCAGCAGCCAAGGAGGAACTTACGGGGCAGATACGCAGTATTTT
16	TRBJ2-3	-	TRBV19	-	CASSISPGVSTDTQYF	TGTGCCAGTAGTATTAGTCCGGGAGTTAGCACAGATACGCAGTATTTT
16	TRBJ2-7	TRBD2	TRBV11-2	-	CASSSSRLAGIYEQYF	TGTGCCAGCAGCTCCTCGAGACTAGCGGGGATCTACGAGCAGTACTTC
13	TRBJ2-3	TRBD1	TRBV7-9	-	CASSPGQGIGPFF	TGTGCCAGCAGCCCAGGACAGGGGATAGGCCCCTTTTTT
16	TRBJ2-1	TRBD2	TRBV5-4	-	CASSSSGGSSYNEQFF	TGTGCCAGCAGCTCTAGCGGGGGGAGCTCCTACAATGAGCAGTTCTTC
16	TRBJ2-2	-	TRBV4-3	-	CASSPESLTRDGELFF	TGCGCCAGCAGCCCCGAAAGTTTAACGCGGGACGGGGAGCTGTTTTTT
15	TRBJ2-3	TRBD1	TRBV5-6	-	CASSLWSGGVGTQYF	TGTGCCAGCAGCTTGTGGTCAGGGGGAGTAGGTACGCAGTATTTT
15	TRBJ2-1	TRBD1	TRBV11-3	-	CASSLTGGVYNEQFF	TGTGCCAGCAGCTTGACAGGGGGTGTGTACAATGAGCAGTTCTTC
15	TRBJ2-3	TRBD1	TRBV19	-	CASSIRTGGVHTQYF	TGTGCCAGTAGTATAAGGACAGGGGGCGTACATACGCAGTATTTT
15	TRBJ1-5	-	TRBV6-1	-	CASSDGTNSNQPQHF	TGTGCCAGCAGTGACGGGACTAATAGCAATCAGCCCCAGCATTTT
13	TRBJ2-2	-	TRBV6-4	-	CASSDLNTGELFF	TGTGCCAGCAGTGACCTGAACACCGGGGAGCTGTTTTTT
14	TRBJ2-1	-	TRBV15	-	CATSGPSDNDEQFF	TGTGCCACCAGCGGCCCATCTGACAATGATGAGCAGTTCTTC
15	TRBJ2-4	TRBD1	TRBV14	-	CASSPGGDRGNIQYF	TGTGCCAGCAGCCCGGGCGGGGACAGGGGAAACATTCAGTACTTC
12	TRBJ2-7	-	TRBV7-9	-	CSSSAQGYEQYF	TGTTCCAGCAGCGCCCAGGGCTACGAGCAGTACTTC
16	TRBJ2-3	TRBD2	TRBV5-1	once	CASSLVSGEIPGTQYF	TGCGCCAGCAGCTTGGTTAGCGGGGAGATCCCCGGTACGCAGTATTTT
16	TRBJ2-7	TRBD2	TRBV4-3	-	CASSQDSTSGSYEQYF	TGCGCCAGCAGCCAAGATTCAACTAGCGGAAGCTACGAGCAGTACTTC
16	TRBJ2-2	TRBD2	TRBV7-2	-	CASSPWGTSGAGELFF	TGTGCCAGCAGCCCCTGGGGAACTAGCGGAGCCGGGGAGCTGTTTTTT
14	TRBJ1-2	-	TRBV4-3	-	CASSQVSDSGGYTF	TGCGCCAGCAGCCAAGTTTCGGACAGCGGTGGCTACACCTTC
14	TRBJ1-1	-	TRBV2	-	CASSEASTRQRAFF	TGTGCCAGCAGTGAAGCGTCAACACGGCAGCGGGCTTTCTTT
13	TRBJ1-1	-	TRBV7-8	once	CASSPRKNTEAFF	TGTGCCAGCAGCCCGAGGAAGAACACTGAAGCTTTCTTT
15	TRBJ1-4	-	TRBV6-5	-	CASSWARQTNEKLFF	TGTGCCAGCAGTTGGGCAAGGCAGACTAATGAAAAACTGTTTTTT
16	TRBJ2-7	-	TRBV5-4	-	CASSLAGVGAVYEQYF	TGTGCCAGCAGCTTGGCCGGGGTGGGGGCCGTCTACGAGCAGTACTTC
16	TRBJ2-3	TRBD2	TRBV30	-	CAWSVGTSGSTDTQYF	TGTGCCTGGAGTGTAGGGACTAGCGGGAGTACAGATACGCAGTATTTT
14	TRBJ2-7	-	TRBV7-3	-	CASSLMDSNYEQYF	TGTGCCAGCAGCTTAATGGACAGCAACTACGAGCAGTACTTC
15	TRBJ2-5	TRBD2	TRBV6-4	-	CASSEGTSTQETQYF	TGTGCCAGCAGTGAGGGGACTAGTACCCAAGAGACCCAGTACTTC
15	TRBJ1-5	TRBD1	TRBV7-8	few	CASSLGDRGHQPQHF	TGTGCCAGCAGCTTGGGGGACAGGGGGCATCAGCCCCAGCATTTT
16	TRBJ2-5	TRBD2	TRBV11-2	-	CASTSGWRGAQETQYF	TGTGCCAGCACCTCCGGGTGGCGGGGGGCCCAAGAGACCCAGTACTTC
16	TRBJ1-4	-	TRBV6-1	few	CASSDRVTATNEKLFF	TGTGCCAGCAGTGATCGGGTGACGGCAACTAATGAAAAACTGTTTTTT
14	TRBJ1-6	-	TRBV7-2	-	CASSSRGRDSPLHF	TGTGCCAGCAGCTCGAGGGGGAGGGATTCACCCCTCCACTTT
15	TRBJ1-5	TRBD1	TRBV4-3	-	CASSQDTGEFQPQHF	TGCGCCAGCAGCCAAGATACAGGGGAGTTTCAGCCCCAGCATTTT
12	TRBJ2-7	-	TRBV5-8	-	CASSLGGTEQYF	TGTGCCAGCAGCTTGGGCGGGACCGAGCAGTACTTC
15	TRBJ2-7	-	TRBV6-6	-	CASSSHRVGTYEQYF	TGTGCCAGCAGTTCCCACAGGGTAGGAACCTACGAGCAGTACTTC
16	TRBJ2-2	TRBD2	TRBV7-2	few	CASSLAGGMNTGELFF	TGTGCCAGCAGCTTAGCGGGGGGGATGAACACCGGGGAGCTGTTTTTT
13	TRBJ2-1	-	TRBV11-2	-	CASSPNNAREQFF	TGTGCCAGCAGCCCCAATAACGCGAGGGAGCAGTTCTTC
13	TRBJ1-2	-	TRBV5-6	-	CASSLAQGGGYTF	TGTGCCAGCAGCTTGGCCCAGGGTGGTGGCTACACCTTC
11	TRBJ1-1	TRBD1	TRBV20-1	-	CSANRDSEAFF	TGCAGTGCTAACCGGGACAGTGAAGCTTTCTTT
16	TRBJ1-1	-	TRBV30	-	CACTQGRLFMNTEAFF	TGTGCCTGTACCCAGGGGCGATTATTCATGAACACTGAAGCTTTCTTT
15	TRBJ2-1	TRBD2	TRBV27	-	CASSVAGVGLNEQFF	TGTGCCAGCAGTGTAGCGGGAGTAGGTCTAAATGAGCAGTTCTTC
14	TRBJ1-2	TRBD1	TRBV9	-	CASSPGQGDYGYTF	TGTGCCAGCAGCCCCGGACAGGGGGACTATGGCTACACCTTC
15	TRBJ1-4	TRBD1	TRBV5-4	few	CASSERTGQNEKLFF	TGTGCCAGCAGCGAACGGACAGGCCAAAATGAAAAACTGTTTTTT
14	TRBJ2-3	-	TRBV7-3	-	CASSLGLSTDTQYF	TGTGCCAGCAGCCTCGGACTAAGCACAGATACGCAGTATTTT
15	TRBJ2-3	TRBD2	TRBV4-1	-	CASSLAGEITDTQYF	TGCGCCAGCAGCTTAGCGGGGGAGATCACAGATACGCAGTATTTT
17	TRBJ2-3	TRBD2	TRBV5-1	-	CASSPALAGGPADTQYF	TGCGCCAGCAGCCCGGCACTAGCGGGAGGGCCGGCAGATACGCAGTATTTT
15	TRBJ2-3	-	TRBV7-2	-	CASSHEAAYTDTQYF	TGTGCCAGCAGCCACGAGGCAGCTTACACAGATACGCAGTATTTT
16	TRBJ1-3	-	TRBV2	-	CASIPPDRTLGNTIYF	TGTGCCAGCATTCCTCCTGACAGGACTCTTGGAAACACCATATATTTT
15	TRBJ1-5	TRBD1	TRBV27	-	CASRSRDRHNQPQHF	TGTGCCAGCAGATCCCGGGACAGACACAATCAGCCCCAGCATTTT
11	TRBJ2-7	TRBD2	TRBV30	-	CAWSGGGEQYF	TGTGCCTGGAGTGGGGGGGGTGAGCAGTACTTC
13	TRBJ2-7	-	TRBV7-2	-	CASSVTVAYEQYF	TGTGCCAGCAGCGTAACAGTAGCCTACGAGCAGTACTTC
16	TRBJ2-5	TRBD1	TRBV9	-	CASSVGFGTVQETQYF	TGTGCCAGCAGCGTAGGGTTCGGGACAGTACAAGAGACCCAGTACTTC
15	TRBJ2-1	TRBD2	TRBV25-1	-	CASSDPSGRDNEQFF	TGTGCCAGCAGTGACCCTAGCGGGAGGGACAATGAGCAGTTCTTC
14	TRBJ1-5	-	TRBV28	-	CASRPTGFNQPQHF	TGTGCCAGCAGACCGACAGGTTTCAATCAGCCCCAGCATTTT
17	TRBJ2-6	-	TRBV5-1	-	CASSLDRALSGANVLTF	TGCGCCAGCAGCTTGGACAGGGCCCTCTCTGGGGCCAACGTCCTGACTTTC